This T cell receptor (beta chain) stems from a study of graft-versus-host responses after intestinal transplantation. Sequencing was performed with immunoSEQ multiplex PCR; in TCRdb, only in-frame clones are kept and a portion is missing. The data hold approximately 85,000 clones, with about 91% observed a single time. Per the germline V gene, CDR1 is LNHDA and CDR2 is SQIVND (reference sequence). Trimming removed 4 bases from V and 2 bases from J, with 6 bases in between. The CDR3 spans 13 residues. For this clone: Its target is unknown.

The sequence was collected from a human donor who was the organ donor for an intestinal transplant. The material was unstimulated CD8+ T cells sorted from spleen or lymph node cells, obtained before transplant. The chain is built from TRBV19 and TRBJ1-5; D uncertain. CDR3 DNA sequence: TGTGCCAGTAGTAAGATCGGCAATCAGCCCCAGCATTTT. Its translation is CASSKIGNQPQHF.